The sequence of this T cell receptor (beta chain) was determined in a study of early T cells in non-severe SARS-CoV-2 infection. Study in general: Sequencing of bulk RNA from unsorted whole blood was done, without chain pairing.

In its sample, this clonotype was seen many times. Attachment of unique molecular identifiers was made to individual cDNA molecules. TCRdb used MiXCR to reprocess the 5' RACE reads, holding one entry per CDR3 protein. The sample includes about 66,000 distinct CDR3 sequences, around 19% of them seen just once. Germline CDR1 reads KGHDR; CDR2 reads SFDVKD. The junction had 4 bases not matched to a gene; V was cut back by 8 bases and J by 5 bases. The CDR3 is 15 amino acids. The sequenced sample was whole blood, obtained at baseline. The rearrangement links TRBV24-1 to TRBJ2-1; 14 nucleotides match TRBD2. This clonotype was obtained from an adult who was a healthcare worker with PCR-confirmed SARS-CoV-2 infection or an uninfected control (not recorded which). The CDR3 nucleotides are TGTGCCACCAACCGGACTAGCGGGGGGCACAATGAGCAGTTCTTC. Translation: CATNRTSGGHNEQFF.